This T cell receptor (beta chain) is drawn from a study of T cell responses to AZD1222 COVID-19 vaccine. Study-wide background: Investigators merged groups given second doses at roughly 4 or roughly 12 weeks. Study-level results: The peak T cell response came first, and repertoires were sampled only after it.

Using immunoSEQ multiplex PCR, the repertoire was profiled, and TCRdb retains in-frame clones only, with some absent. The table includes some 140,000 clones, around four fifths detected once. As concerns this clone: Its specificity is unknown.

V was clipped by 5 bases and J by 4 bases, with 20 bases between them. The CDR3 totals 16 residues. Germline V CDR1 and CDR2: MNHNY, SVGAGI (reference sequence). This clonotype was sampled from an adult in good health. The input for sequencing was peripheral blood, taken on day 0 of AZD1222 vaccination. The chain links TRBV6-6 to TRBJ1-1; D remains ambiguous. This chain's CDR3 is CASSHPKPPEITEAFF. The CDR3 coding sequence is TGTGCCAGCAGTCATCCGAAACCCCCTGAGATCACTGAAGCTTTCTTT.